Reported below is one TCR beta chain. The source of the sample is a study of glioma-infiltrating T cells after dendritic cell vaccination. The immunoSEQ assay amplified TCRB CDR3 from up to roughly 2 ug DNA. Some clones are missing from TCRdb's copy, which holds only in-frame ones; the method was immunoSEQ multiplex PCR. Of 90,000 to 95,000 clones detected, 75% to 90% appear once; the ten largest clones hold less than 2.5%. CDR3 size: 14 residues. CDR1 ENHRY and CDR2 SYGVKD come from the germline V gene. J was trimmed by 6 bases and V by 4 bases; bases with no gene match: 6. Indicated time point: after dendritic cell vaccination, including at tumor progression/relapse. All glioblastoma patients lacked an isocitrate dehydrogenase mutation.

The chain combines TRBV10-3 with TRBJ1-5; 7 bases are a match to TRBD1. The specimen comprised blood, sampled after dendritic cell vaccination. The clonotype comes from a human donor with glioblastoma. In DNA form, the CDR3 reads TGTGCCATCAGTGCGACAGGGAACGGTCAGCCCCAGCATTTT. It specifies CAISATGNGQPQHF.